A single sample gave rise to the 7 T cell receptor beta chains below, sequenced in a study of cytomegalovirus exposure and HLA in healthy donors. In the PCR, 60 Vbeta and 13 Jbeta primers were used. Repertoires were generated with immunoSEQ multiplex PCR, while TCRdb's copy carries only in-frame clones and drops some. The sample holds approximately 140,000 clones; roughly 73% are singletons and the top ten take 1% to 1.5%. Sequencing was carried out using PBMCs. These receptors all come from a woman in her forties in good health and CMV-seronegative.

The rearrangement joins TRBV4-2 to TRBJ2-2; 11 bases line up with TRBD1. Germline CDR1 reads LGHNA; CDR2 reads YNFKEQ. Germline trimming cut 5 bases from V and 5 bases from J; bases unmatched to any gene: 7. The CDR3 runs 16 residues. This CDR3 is CASSGQGARGTGELFF. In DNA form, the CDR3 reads TGTGCCAGCAGCGGACAGGGGGCGAGAGGGACCGGGGAGCTGTTTTTT.

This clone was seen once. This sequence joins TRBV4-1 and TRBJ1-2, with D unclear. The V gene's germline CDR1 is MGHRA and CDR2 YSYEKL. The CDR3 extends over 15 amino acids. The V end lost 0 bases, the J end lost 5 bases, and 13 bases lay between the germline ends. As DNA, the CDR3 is TGCGCCAGCAGCCAAGAGGGAGGATTCTCTTATGGCTACACCTTC. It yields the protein CASSQEGGFSYGYTF.

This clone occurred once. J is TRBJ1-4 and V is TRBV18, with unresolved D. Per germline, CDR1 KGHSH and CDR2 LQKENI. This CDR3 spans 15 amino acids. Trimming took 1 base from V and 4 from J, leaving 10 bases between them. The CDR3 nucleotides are TGTGCCAGCTCACCACAATCCGGGGATAATGAAAAACTGTTTTTT. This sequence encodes CASSPQSGDNEKLFF.

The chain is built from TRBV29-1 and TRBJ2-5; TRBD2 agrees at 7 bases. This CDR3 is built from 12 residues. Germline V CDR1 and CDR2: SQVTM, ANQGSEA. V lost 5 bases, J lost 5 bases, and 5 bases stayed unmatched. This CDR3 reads CSVPTSVETQYF. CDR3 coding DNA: TGCAGCGTTCCTACTAGCGTGGAGACCCAGTACTTC.

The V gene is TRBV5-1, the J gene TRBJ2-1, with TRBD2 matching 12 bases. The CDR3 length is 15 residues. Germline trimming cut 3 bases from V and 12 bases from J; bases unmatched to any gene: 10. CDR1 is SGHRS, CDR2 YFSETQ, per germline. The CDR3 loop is CASSSIVTSGGPQFF. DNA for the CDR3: TGCGCCAGCAGCTCTATTGTGACTAGCGGGGGTCCGCAGTTCTTC.

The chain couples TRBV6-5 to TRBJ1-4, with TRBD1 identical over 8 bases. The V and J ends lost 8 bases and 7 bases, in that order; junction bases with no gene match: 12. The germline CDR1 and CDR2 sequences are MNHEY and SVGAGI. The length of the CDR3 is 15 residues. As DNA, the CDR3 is TGTGCCAGCCGAACCAGGGGGCGCACACGTGAAAAACTGTTTTTT. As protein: CASRTRGRTREKLFF.

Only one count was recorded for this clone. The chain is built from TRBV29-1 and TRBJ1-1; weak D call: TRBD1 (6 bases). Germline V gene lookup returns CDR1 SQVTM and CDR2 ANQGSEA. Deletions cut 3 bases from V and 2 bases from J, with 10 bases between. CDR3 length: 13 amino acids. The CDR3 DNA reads TGCAGCGTTGAGGGCAGGGGCAACACTGAAGCTTTCTTT. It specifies CSVEGRGNTEAFF.